This TCR beta chain was sequenced during a study of T cell repertoires in cytomegalovirus infection. TCRdb reprocessed the reads with MiXCR, giving one entry per CDR3 protein. The top ten hold around 45% of the sample, which has 400,000 to 600,000 distinct CDR3 sequences, about 44% seen once. The V segment lost 4 bases and the J segment 8 bases; nucleotides outside the gene matches: 6. CDR3 length equals 14 residues. Germline CDR1 SGHTA, CDR2 FQGNSA. A word on this clonotype: Its antigen remains unknown.

The chain uses TRBV7-2 and TRBJ1-4; 8 bases line up with TRBD1. Sequences were derived from cultured PBMCs, sampled from culture after CMV antigen stimulation. This TCR was recovered from a human donor in good health (CMV status not recorded). Some clones in this sample may be carry-over from other donors' samples. The CDR3, as DNA: TGTGCCAGCAGCTCGGACAGGGTGAAGGAAAAACTGTTTTTT. It encodes CASSSDRVKEKLFF.